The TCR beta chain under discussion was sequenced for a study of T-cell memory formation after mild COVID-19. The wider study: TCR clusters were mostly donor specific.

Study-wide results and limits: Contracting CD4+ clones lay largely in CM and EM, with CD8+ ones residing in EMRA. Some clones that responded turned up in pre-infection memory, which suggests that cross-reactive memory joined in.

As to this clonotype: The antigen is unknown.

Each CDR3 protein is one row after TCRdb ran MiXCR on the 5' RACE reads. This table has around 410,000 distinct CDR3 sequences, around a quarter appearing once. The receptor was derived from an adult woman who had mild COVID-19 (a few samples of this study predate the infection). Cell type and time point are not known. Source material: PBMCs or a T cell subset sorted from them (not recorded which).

The CDR3 DNA follows: TGCAGTGCTAGAGAAGGACATGAAAACACTGAAGCTTTCTTT. Protein sequence: CSAREGHENTEAFF. The V gene is TRBV20-1, the J gene TRBJ1-1; weak D call: TRBD1 (5 bases). This CDR3 spans 14 amino acids. The germline CDR1 and CDR2 sequences are DFQATT and SNEGSKA (reference sequence). Trimming removed 0 bases from V and 2 bases from J, with 10 bases in between.